The 9 T cell receptor beta chains given below trace back to one sample, sequenced in a study of PD-1 blockade in classical Hodgkin lymphoma (TCRdb year 2020). What the time point label conveys for this sample: cycle 2 day 1 (C2D1) of nivolumab. All trial patients had relapsed after autologous stem cell transplantation, with cohorts A, B and C differing in prior brentuximab vedotin exposure. Library creation used the immunoSEQ multiplex PCR assay. As stored in TCRdb, this immuneACCESS dataset retains in-frame rearrangements with V and J assigned. A fraction of the clones does not appear; measured against another copy, unresolved V genes explain less than half of the discrepancy, and the remainder lacks a known reason. In this sample the table shows tens of thousands of clones, under 70% of which occur a single time. Roughly 15% of the sample goes to the ten largest clones. The sequences come from peripheral blood mononuclear cells (PBMCs), collected before the second cycle of nivolumab. These receptors were collected from a human donor with classical Hodgkin lymphoma.

The chain recombines TRBV7-9 with TRBJ2-3, with 7 bases fitting TRBD2. CDR3 size: 17 residues. The germline gives CDR1 SEHNR, CDR2 FQNEAQ (reference sequence). J gave up 3 bases and V 0 bases, and 9 bases lay outside the gene matches. The CDR3 DNA sequence: TGTGCCAGCAGCTTAGCCTCTAGCGGACTAGGGACAGATACGCAGTATTTT. As protein: CASSLASSGLGTDTQYF. The full variable domain, in which reference TRBV7-9 and TRBJ2-3 provide the parts outside the CDR3, is DTGVSQNPRHKITKRGQNVTFRCDPISEHNRLYWYRQTLGQGPEFLTYFQNEAQLEKSRLLSDRFSAERPKGSFSTLEIQRTEQGDSAMYLCASSLASSGLGTDTQYFGPGTRLTVL.

The V call is TRBV19, the J call TRBJ2-2; 9 positions agree with TRBD2. The CDR3 is 15 amino acids. The V segment lost 5 bases and the J segment 7 bases; nucleotides outside the gene matches: 8. Germline lookup yields CDR1 LNHDA and CDR2 SQIVND (reference sequence). CDR3 sequence reads: CASSVRGGAVGELFF. The CDR3 DNA reads as TGTGCCAGTAGTGTTCGCGGGGGGGCCGTCGGGGAGCTGTTTTTT. The full variable domain, rest sourced from reference TRBV19 and TRBJ2-2, is DGGITQSPKYLFRKEGQNVTLSCEQNLNHDAMYWYRQDPGQGLRLIYYSQIVNDFQKGDIAEGYSVSREKKESFPLTVTSAQKNPTAFYLCASSVRGGAVGELFFGEGSRLTVL.

This CDR3 reads CASRAPGGQNTEAFF. CDR3 sequence (DNA): TGTGCCAGCAGAGCTCCAGGGGGACAGAACACTGAAGCTTTCTTT. The chain employs TRBV9 and TRBJ1-1; TRBD1 matches 7 bases. The CDR3 is made up of 15 amino acids. The V gene end was trimmed by 5 bases and the J gene end by 1 base; junction bases not matched to a gene: 8. In germline, CDR1 is SGDLS, CDR2 YYNGEE.

The rearrangement links TRBV5-1 to TRBJ2-5; D is undetermined. V was trimmed by 4 bases and J by 0 bases, leaving 4 bases between them. The CDR3 sequence is 12 residues long. The V gene's germline CDR1 is SGHRS and CDR2 YFSETQ. The CDR3 loop reads CASSEDQETQYF. CDR3 nucleotide sequence: TGCGCCAGCAGCGAGGACCAAGAGACCCAGTACTTC.

This clone was observed a handful of times. The chain recombines TRBV25-1 with TRBJ1-5; weak D call: TRBD1 (6 bases). The CDR3 contains 14 residues. Germline V gene sequence: CDR1 MGHDK, CDR2 SYGVNS. Trimming cost V 3 bases and J 5 bases, with 11 bases left between them. The CDR3 coding sequence is TGTGCCAGCAGTGAGGGGGCGCGGCATCAGCCCCAGCATTTT. This sequence encodes CASSEGARHQPQHF. The full variable domain, rest sourced from reference TRBV25-1 and TRBJ1-5, is EADIYQTPRYLVIGTGKKITLECSQTMGHDKMYWYQQDPGMELHLIHYSYGVNSTEKGDLSSESTVSRIRTEHFPLTLESARPSHTSQYLCASSEGARHQPQHFGDGTRLSIL.

The chain joins TRBV12-1 to TRBJ2-4; TRBD2, the D gene given by the table, was not confirmed from the DNA. TRBV12-1 is given as a pseudogene. This CDR3 is built from 16 residues. The chain's CDR3 is CASSFASAGGADIQYF. DNA for the CDR3: TGTGCCAGCAGCTTTGCGAGCGCGGGGGGAGCAGACATTCAGTACTTC.

In nucleotides, the CDR3 is TGTGCCAGCAGCCTGGACAGGCTCTCCTACGAGCAGTACTTC. This translates into CASSLDRLSYEQYF. This chain links TRBV21-1 with TRBJ2-7; whether TRBD1, the table's D call, matches the DNA was not checked. TRBV21-1 is a documented pseudogene. The CDR3 runs 14 residues.

By share, this clone ranks as medium-sized. Distinct nucleotide sequences in the sample also encode this CDR3. V and J are TRBV2 and TRBJ1-2; D might be TRBD1 (5 bases). Germline values: CDR1 SNHLY, CDR2 FYNNEI. Between the trimmed V and J ends, which lost 7 bases and 3 bases, there was a span of 12 bases. This CDR3 has 13 residues. CDR3: CASKWDVDYGYTF. The CDR3 DNA sequence: TGTGCCAGCAAATGGGACGTGGACTATGGCTACACCTTC.

This clone turned up a few times. The chain combines TRBV9 with TRBJ1-1; D is unclear. The CDR3 contains 15 residues. V was shortened by 4 bases and J by 0 bases, with 13 bases between the two germline ends. Germline V gives CDR1 SGDLS, CDR2 YYNGEE. DNA for the CDR3: TGTGCCAGCAGCCCCCGATGGTTCATGAACACTGAAGCTTTCTTT. It specifies CASSPRWFMNTEAFF.